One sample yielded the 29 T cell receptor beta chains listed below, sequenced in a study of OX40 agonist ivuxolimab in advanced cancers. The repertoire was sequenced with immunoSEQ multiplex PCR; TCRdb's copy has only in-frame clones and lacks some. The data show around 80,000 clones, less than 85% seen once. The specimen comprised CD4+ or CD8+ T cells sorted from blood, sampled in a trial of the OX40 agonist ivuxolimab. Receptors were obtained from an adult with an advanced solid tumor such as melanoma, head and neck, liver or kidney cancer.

For the CDR3, the DNA is TGTGCCAGCAGGGGGTACCAGGGGGCGATGAACACTGAAGCTTTCTTT. This sequence encodes CASRGYQGAMNTEAFF. The chain combines TRBV6-6 with TRBJ1-1, with TRBD1 matching 8 bases. The CDR3 length is 16 residues. The germline V gene has CDR1 MNHNY and CDR2 SVGAGI (reference sequence). V lost 6 bases, J lost 0 bases, and 9 bases stayed unmatched.

The CDR3 DNA sequence: TGTGCCAGCAGTTACTCGAGGATCCACGAGCAGTACTTC. This encodes CASSYSRIHEQYF. The chain couples TRBV6-6 to TRBJ2-7, with no clear D. V was clipped by 0 bases and J by 5 bases, with 8 bases between them. The CDR3 is 13 residues long. The germline gives CDR1 MNHNY, CDR2 SVGAGI (reference sequence).

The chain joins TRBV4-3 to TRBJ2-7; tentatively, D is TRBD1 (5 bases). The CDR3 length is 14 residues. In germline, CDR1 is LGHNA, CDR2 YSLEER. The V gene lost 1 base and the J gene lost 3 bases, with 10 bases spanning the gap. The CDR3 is CASSQGRQNYEQYF. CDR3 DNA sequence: TGCGCCAGCAGCCAAGGTAGACAGAACTACGAGCAGTACTTC.

This chain's CDR3 is CASSLTTGDRETQYF. CDR3 DNA sequence: TGTGCCAGCAGCTTGACGACAGGGGATCGAGAGACCCAGTACTTC. The chain is built from TRBV5-5 and TRBJ2-5; 8 nucleotides align to TRBD1. Germline V lookup: CDR1 SGHKS, CDR2 YYEKEE (reference sequence). This CDR3 has 15 residues. After removal of 1 base from V and 4 bases from J, the junction contained 6 bases not matched to a gene.

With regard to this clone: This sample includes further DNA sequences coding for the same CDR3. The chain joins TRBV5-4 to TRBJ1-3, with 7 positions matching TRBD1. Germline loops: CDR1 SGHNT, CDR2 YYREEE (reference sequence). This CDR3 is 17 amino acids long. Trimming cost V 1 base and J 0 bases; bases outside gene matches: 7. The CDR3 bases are TGTGCCAGCAGCTTGCCAGGGGCAGGGGGCTCTGGAAACACCATATATTTT. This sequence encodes CASSLPGAGGSGNTIYF.

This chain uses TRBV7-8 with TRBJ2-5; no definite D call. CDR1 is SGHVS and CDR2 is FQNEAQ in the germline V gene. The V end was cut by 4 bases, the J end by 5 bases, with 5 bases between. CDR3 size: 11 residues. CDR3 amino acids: CASSSWETQYF. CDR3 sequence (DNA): TGTGCCAGCAGCTCATGGGAGACCCAGTACTTC. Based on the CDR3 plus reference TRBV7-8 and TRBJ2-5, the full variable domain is GAGVSQSPRYKVAKRGQDVALRCDPISGHVSLFWYQQALGQGPEFLTYFQNEAQLDKSGLPSDRFFAERPEGSVSTLKIQRTQQEDSAVYLCASSSWETQYFGPGTRLLVL.

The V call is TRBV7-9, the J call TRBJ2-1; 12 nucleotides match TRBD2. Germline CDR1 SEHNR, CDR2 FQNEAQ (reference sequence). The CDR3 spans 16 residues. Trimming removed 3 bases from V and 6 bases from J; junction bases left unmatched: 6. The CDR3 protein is CASSFPLAGGVNEQFF. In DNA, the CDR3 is TGTGCCAGCAGCTTTCCACTAGCGGGGGGTGTCAATGAGCAGTTCTTC.

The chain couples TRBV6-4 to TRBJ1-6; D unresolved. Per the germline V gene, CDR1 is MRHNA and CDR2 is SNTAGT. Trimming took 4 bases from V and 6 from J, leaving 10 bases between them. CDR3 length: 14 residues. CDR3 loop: CASSVKEANSPLHF. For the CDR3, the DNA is TGTGCCAGCAGTGTAAAGGAAGCTAATTCACCCCTCCACTTT.

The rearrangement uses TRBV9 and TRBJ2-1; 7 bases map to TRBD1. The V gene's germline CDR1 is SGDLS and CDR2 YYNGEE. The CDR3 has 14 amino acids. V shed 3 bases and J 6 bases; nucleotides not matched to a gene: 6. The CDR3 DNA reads TGTGCCAGCAGCGCGGAAGGACAGGTCAATGAGCAGTTCTTC. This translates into CASSAEGQVNEQFF. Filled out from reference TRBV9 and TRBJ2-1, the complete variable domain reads DSGVTQTPKHLITATGQRVTLRCSPRSGDLSVYWYQQSLDQGLQFLIQYYNGEERAKGNILERFSAQQFPDLHSELNLSSLELGDSALYFCASSAEGQVNEQFFGPGTRLTVL.

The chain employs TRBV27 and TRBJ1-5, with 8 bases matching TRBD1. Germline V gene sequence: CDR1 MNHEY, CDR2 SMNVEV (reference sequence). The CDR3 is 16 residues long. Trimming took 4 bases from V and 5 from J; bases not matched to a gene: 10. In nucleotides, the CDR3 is TGTGCCAGCAGTTCCTGGGCAGGGGGCGCAGATCAGCCCCAGCATTTT. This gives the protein CASSSWAGGADQPQHF.

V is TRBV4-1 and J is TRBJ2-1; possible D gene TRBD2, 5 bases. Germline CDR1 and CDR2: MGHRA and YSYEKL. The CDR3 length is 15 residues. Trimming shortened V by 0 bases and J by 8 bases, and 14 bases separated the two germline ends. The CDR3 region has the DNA TGCGCCAGCAGCCAAGATGGCCCCCTAGCACATGAGCAGTTCTTC. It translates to CASSQDGPLAHEQFF.

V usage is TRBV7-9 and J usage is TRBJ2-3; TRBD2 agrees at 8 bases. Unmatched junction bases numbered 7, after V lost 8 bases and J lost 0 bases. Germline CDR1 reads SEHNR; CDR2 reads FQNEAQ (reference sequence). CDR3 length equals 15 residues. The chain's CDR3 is CASRKAGASTDTQYF. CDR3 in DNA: TGTGCCAGCCGAAAAGCGGGAGCTAGCACAGATACGCAGTATTTT. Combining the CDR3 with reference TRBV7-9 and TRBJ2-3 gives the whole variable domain DTGVSQNPRHKITKRGQNVTFRCDPISEHNRLYWYRQTLGQGPEFLTYFQNEAQLEKSRLLSDRFSAERPKGSFSTLEIQRTEQGDSAMYLCASRKAGASTDTQYFGPGTRLTVL.

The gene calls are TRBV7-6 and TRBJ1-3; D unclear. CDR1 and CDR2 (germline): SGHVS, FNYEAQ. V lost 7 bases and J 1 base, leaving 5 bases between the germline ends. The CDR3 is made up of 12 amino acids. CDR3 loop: CASKGSGNTIYF. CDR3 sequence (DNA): TGTGCCAGCAAAGGGTCTGGAAACACCATATATTTT.

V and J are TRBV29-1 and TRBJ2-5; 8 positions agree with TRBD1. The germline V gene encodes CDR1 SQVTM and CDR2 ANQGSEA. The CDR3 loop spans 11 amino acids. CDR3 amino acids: CTAGGLETQYF. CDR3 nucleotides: TGCACCGCAGGGGGCCTAGAGACCCAGTACTTC.

The DNA of the CDR3 is TGTGCCAGCAAACTAGTCGTGGGCGGCACAGATACGCAGTATTTT. Its protein is CASKLVVGGTDTQYF. The chain combines TRBV6-5 with TRBJ2-3, with a possible D match to TRBD2 (5 bases). Germline V gene lookup returns CDR1 MNHEY and CDR2 SVGAGI. V was clipped by 7 bases and J by 1 base, with 15 bases between them. The CDR3 runs to 15 residues.

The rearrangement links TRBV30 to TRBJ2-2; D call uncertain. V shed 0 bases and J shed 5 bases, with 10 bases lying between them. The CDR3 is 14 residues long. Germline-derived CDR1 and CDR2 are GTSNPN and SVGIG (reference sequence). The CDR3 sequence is CAWSVELRTGELFF. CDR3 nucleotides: TGTGCCTGGAGTGTAGAACTTCGGACCGGGGAGCTGTTTTTT.

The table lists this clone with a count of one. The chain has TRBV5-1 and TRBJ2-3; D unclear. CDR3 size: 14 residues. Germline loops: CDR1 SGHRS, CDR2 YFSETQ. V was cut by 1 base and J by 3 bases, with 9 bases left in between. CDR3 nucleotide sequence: TGCGCCAGCAGCTTGTCGGCGGAAACAGATACGCAGTATTTT. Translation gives CASSLSAETDTQYF.

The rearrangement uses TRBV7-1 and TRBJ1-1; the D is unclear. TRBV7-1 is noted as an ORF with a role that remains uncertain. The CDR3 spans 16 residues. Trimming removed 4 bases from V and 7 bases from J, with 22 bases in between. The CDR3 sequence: CASSLSPPPMRSEAFF. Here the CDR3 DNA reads TGTGCCAGCAGCTTATCCCCTCCCCCGATGAGGAGTGAAGCTTTCTTT.

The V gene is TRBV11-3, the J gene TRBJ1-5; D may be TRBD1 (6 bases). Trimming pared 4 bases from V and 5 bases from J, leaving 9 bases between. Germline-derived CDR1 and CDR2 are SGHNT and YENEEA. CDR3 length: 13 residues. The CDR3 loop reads CASSSDSYQPQHF. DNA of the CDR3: TGTGCCAGCAGCTCGGACAGCTATCAGCCCCAGCATTTT. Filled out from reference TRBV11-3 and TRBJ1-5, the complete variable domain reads EAGVVQSPRYKIIEKKQPVAFWCNPISGHNTLYWYLQNLGQGPELLIRYENEEAVDDSQLPKDRFSAERLKGVDSTLKIQPAELGDSAVYLCASSSDSYQPQHFGDGTRLSIL.

DNA of the CDR3: TGCGCCAGCAGCCAAGATATACGGGGCACAGATACGCAGTATTTT. Protein product: CASSQDIRGTDTQYF. The chain couples TRBV4-1 to TRBJ2-3; D remains ambiguous. Trimming took 0 bases from V and 1 from J, leaving 8 bases between them. CDR3 length: 15 amino acids. Germline-derived CDR1 and CDR2 are MGHRA and YSYEKL.

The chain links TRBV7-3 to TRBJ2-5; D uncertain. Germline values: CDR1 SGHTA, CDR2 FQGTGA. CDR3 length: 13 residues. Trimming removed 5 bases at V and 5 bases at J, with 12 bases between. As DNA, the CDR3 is TGTGCCAGCAGCCAAGACTCCTGGGAGACCCAGTACTTC. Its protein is CASSQDSWETQYF.

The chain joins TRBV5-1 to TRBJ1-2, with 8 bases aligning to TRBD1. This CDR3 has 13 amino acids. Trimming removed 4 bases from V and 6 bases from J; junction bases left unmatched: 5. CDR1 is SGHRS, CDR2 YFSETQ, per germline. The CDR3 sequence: CASSATGGDGYTF. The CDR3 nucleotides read TGCGCCAGCAGCGCAACAGGGGGGGATGGCTACACCTTC.

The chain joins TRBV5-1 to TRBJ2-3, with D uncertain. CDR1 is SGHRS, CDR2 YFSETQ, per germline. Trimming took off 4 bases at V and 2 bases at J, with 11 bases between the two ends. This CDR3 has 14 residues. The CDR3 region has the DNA TGCGCCAGCAGCCTAGAAGTCTTCACAGATACGCAGTATTTT. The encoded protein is CASSLEVFTDTQYF.

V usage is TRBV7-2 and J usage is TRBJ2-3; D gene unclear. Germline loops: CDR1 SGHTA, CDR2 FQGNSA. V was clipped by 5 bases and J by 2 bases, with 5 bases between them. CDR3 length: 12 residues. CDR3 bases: TGTGCCAGCAGCCCGACCACAGATACGCAGTATTTT. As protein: CASSPTTDTQYF.

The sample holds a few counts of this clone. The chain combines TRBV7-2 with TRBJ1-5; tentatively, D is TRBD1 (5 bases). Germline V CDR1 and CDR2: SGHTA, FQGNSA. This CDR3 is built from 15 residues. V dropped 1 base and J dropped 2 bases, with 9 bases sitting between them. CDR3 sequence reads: CASSLDGRGNQPQHF. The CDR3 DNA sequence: TGTGCCAGCAGCTTAGACGGCAGGGGCAATCAGCCCCAGCATTTT.

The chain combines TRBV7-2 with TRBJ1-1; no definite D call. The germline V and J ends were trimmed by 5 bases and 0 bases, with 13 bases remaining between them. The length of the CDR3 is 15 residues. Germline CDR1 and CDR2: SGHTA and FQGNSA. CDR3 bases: TGTGCCAGCAGCGGACGCCGGGCCTTGAACACTGAAGCTTTCTTT. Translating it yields CASSGRRALNTEAFF.

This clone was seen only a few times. The CDR3 sequence is CASSPGLGGGTSTDTQYF. The CDR3 bases are TGTGCCAGCAGCCCAGGGTTGGGCGGGGGGACGAGCACAGATACGCAGTATTTT. The J gene is TRBJ2-3, the V gene TRBV7-2, with 8 bases matching TRBD2. V was pared by 5 bases and J by 0 bases, with 13 bases of the junction left unmatched. The CDR3 covers 18 residues. Germline V CDR1 and CDR2: SGHTA, FQGNSA.

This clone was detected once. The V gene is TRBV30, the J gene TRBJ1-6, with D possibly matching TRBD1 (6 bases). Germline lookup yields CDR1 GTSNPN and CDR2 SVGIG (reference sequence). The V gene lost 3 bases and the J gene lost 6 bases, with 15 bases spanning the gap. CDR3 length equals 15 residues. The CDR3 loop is CAWRAIDRPNSPLHF. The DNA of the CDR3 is TGTGCCTGGAGGGCCATCGACAGGCCTAATTCACCCCTCCACTTT.

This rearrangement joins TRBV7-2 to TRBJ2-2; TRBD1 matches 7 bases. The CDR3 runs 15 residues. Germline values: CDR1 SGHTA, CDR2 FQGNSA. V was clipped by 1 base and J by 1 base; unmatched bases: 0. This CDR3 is CASSLGTGNTGELFF. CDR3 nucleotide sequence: TGTGCCAGCAGCTTAGGGACAGGGAACACCGGGGAGCTGTTTTTT.